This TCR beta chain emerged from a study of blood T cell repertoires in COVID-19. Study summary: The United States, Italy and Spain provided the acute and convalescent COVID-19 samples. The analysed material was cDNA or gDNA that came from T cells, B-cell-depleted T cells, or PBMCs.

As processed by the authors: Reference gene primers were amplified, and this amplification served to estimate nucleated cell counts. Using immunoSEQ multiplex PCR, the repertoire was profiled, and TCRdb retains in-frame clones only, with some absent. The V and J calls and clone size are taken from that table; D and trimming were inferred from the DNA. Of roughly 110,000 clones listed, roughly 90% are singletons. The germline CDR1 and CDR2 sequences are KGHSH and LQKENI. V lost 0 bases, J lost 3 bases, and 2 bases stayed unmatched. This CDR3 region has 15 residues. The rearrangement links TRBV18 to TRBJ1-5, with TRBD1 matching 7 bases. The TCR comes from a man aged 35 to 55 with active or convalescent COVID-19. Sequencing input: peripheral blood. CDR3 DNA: TGTGCCAGCTCACCACCCGGGACAGTCAATCAGCCCCAGCATTTT. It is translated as CASSPPGTVNQPQHF.